Following are 5 T cell receptor beta chains from one sample sequenced in a study of response to subunit inactivated influenza vaccine. TCRdb re-analysed the RT-PCR reads in MiXCR, keeping a single row per CDR3 protein. The sample carries about 500,000 distinct CDR3 sequences, under 15% recorded once. The material sequenced was PBMCs from blood, taken more than 35 days after vaccination. These receptors were collected from a man aged 45-60 years who received an inactivated influenza vaccine.

The chain joins TRBV3-1 to TRBJ2-1, with 15 bases identical to TRBD2. Germline assignment: CDR1 LGHDT and CDR2 YNNKEL (reference sequence). The CDR3 has 18 amino acids. Trimming cost V 11 bases and J 0 bases; bases outside gene matches: 11. Here the CDR3 DNA reads TGTGCCTGCTGGGGACTAGCGGGAGGTTCCGTCTCCTACAATGAGCAGTTCTTC. Protein product: CACWGLAGGSVSYNEQFF.

This sequence joins TRBV4-3 and TRBJ2-2; TRBD2 matches 8 bases. The germline gives CDR1 LGHNA, CDR2 YSLEER. With 0 bases clipped from V and 6 bases from J, the junction kept 6 bases outside the gene matches. CDR3 length equals 16 residues. The CDR3 bases are TGCGCCAGCAGCCAAGATATCGGGAGGGCTGCCGGGGAGCTGTTTTTT. This codes for CASSQDIGRAAGELFF.

This clonotype was picked up a small number of times. The chain joins TRBV12-3 or TRBV12-4 to TRBJ1-3; D not certain. The length of the CDR3 is 14 residues. Deletions cut 6 bases from V and 8 bases from J, with 17 bases between. The CDR3 DNA follows: TGTGCCAGCAGCCCCATTTCCATCCGGGACACCATATATTTT. Its translation: CASSPISIRDTIYF.

This clonotype was seen at least ten times. This chain links TRBV20-1 with TRBJ2-5; TRBD1 matches at 7 bases. CDR3 length equals 15 residues. The V gene's germline CDR1 is DFQATT and CDR2 SNEGSKA (reference sequence). V lost 6 bases and J lost 6; bases outside the gene matches: 16. The CDR3, as DNA: TGCAGTGCGGGCCGCGCGGCAGGAAGGGGGCAGACCCAGTACTTC. Amino acid sequence: CSAGRAAGRGQTQYF.

This clonotype turned up a few times. The V and J genes are TRBV20-1 and TRBJ2-7; 7 nucleotides align to TRBD1. Trimming removed 0 bases from V and 6 bases from J; junction bases left unmatched: 5. The CDR3 is 13 amino acids. Germline assignment: CDR1 DFQATT and CDR2 SNEGSKA (reference sequence). CDR3 sequence (DNA): TGCAGTGCTAGAGAAGGGGGCGGGCTCGAGCAGTACTTC. It is translated as CSAREGGGLEQYF.